This record covers a single T cell receptor (beta chain). Its antigen is still unknown. The CDR3 is cut off 3 residues early in the read; its end comes from the germline J gene. Reading the germline V gene (reference sequence) gives CDR1 GTSNPN and CDR2 SVGIG. Taken from cysteine to phenylalanine, the CDR3 has 12 residues. Of the CDR3's DNA, 27 bases were read; they are in frame from base 1. The trim is 2 bases for V and 4 bases for J, with a gap of 8 bases between the germline ends. Every participant had a single incident cervical HPV16 infection, and prevalent HPV16 infections were excluded. Cervical HPV DNA was detected with MY09/MY11 PCR, and genotyping was done by dot-blot hybridization. Roughly 16 mL of heparinized blood were centrifuged, and the buffy coat was split into aliquots, frozen at -30 degrees C, and then kept at -80 degrees C. QIAGEN kits were used to extract genomic DNA from buffy coat specimens.

The data are from a study of T cells in women clearing cervical HPV infection (dated by TCRdb to the late 2010s). About the investigation overall: The cases were roughly 23 women with histologically confirmed HPV16-related CIN3 or worse, and 2 of those women had invasive cancers. Controls were 20 to 30 women whose single incident HPV16 infection cleared within 12 months without precancer or cancer developing. Case blood was taken at the visit when the lesion was first identified, whereas control blood was taken when infection was no longer detected. For cases, the median interval between lesion detection and blood sampling was around 140 days, with an interquartile range of roughly 80 to 200 days. HLA typing was available for only a few women, so HLA type could not be excluded as a confounder. An exploratory proof-of-principle case-control study, nested within the Guanacaste HPV Natural History Study in Costa Rica, was conducted to compare TCR repertoires across cervical HPV16 outcomes. Cases and controls were matched on year of sample collection and on age within five years. Cases had a median age of about 34 years and controls had a median age of 38, with no significant differences in baseline characteristics. In the parent cohort, 9,500 to 13,000 women aged 18 or older were enrolled in Guanacaste, Costa Rica, during about 1992 to 1994 and then followed for less than 8 years. Quality controls consisted of five blinded duplicates per group, for a total of about 60 samples made up of roughly 50 participants and approximately 10 replicates. Summary of the overall study and its limitations: Significantly higher TCR repertoire richness was observed in CIN3+ cases than in controls across sequencing depths, whereas no difference in evenness was found. Because the number of T cells per sample was unknown, the richness differences could reflect varying T-cell content rather than repertoire biology. The cross-sectional design could not show whether associations preceded infection or resulted from it; effector/memory subsets and HPV-specific T cells were not isolated. Lower TRBV6-7 relative abundance was observed in cases than in controls (about 0.1% versus 0.15%; Bonferroni P = 0.0008). Cases were distinguished from controls with an estimated AUC of around 0.85 by random forest classifiers combining richness and V gene abundances.

The immunoSEQ assay used multiplex PCR to amplify TCR beta CDR3 regions from an average of approximately 1,100 ng of genomic DNA per sample. The assay corrected primer bias using a complete synthetic TCR repertoire to establish an amplification baseline. Amplicons were sequenced on the Illumina platform. Concerning the study's data processing: Error correction of the sequences involved clustering with frequency ratios plus a modified nearest-neighbor algorithm, after which the sequences were analyzed in the immunoSEQ Analyzer using IMGT gene definitions. At each rarefaction depth, TCR richness and evenness were averaged across 20 rarefaction repeats, and any sample with fewer sequences than the depth was left out. Wilcoxon rank sum tests with FDR correction were used to compare V, D and J gene relative abundances between the groups. An intraclass correlation of just under 96% for TCR richness and an average of around 71% across 65 to 70 gene segments were obtained from the blinded duplicates. TCRdb stores this immuneACCESS table with in-frame sequences only. Part of the clones is absent; in the studies checked, under half of the shortfall reflects unresolved V genes, and no reason is known for the rest. The DNA was the basis for D and trimming; V, J and clone size are from that table. The sample's clone listing holds tens of thousands of clones. The ten largest account for about 0.94% of the sample.

The TCR sequence derives from a woman between 18 and 69 years old with a cervical HPV16 infection that either progressed to CIN3+ or cleared (not recorded which). The source material was blood buffy coat. This chain is built from TRBV30 and TRBJ1-1, and perhaps TRBD1 as D gene, on 5 matching bases. CDR3 reads: CAWSRGGTEAFF. CDR3 bases read: TGTGCCTGGAGTCGGGGGGGCACTGAA.